Shown below are 16 T cell receptor beta chains from a single sample sequenced in a study of T-cell memory formation after mild COVID-19. TCRdb used MiXCR to reprocess the 5' RACE reads, holding one entry per CDR3 protein. This sample has about 200,000 distinct CDR3 sequences, with 7.5% to 10% found just once. The specimen sequenced was PBMCs or a T cell subset sorted from them (not recorded which). The receptors here all came from a young man who had mild COVID-19 (a few samples of this study predate the infection). Cell type and time point are not known.

This clonotype was seen a handful of times. The chain has TRBV30 and TRBJ1-5; 7 positions match TRBD1. Germline V gives CDR1 GTSNPN, CDR2 SVGIG (reference sequence). The CDR3 has 14 amino acids. J was trimmed by 3 bases and V by 2 bases; bases with no gene match: 4. The CDR3 region has the DNA TGTGCCTGGAGTCAGGGGGTCTTCAATCAGCCCCAGCATTTT. Encoded protein: CAWSQGVFNQPQHF.

Only a few counts were recorded for this clonotype. V and J are TRBV12-3 or TRBV12-4 and TRBJ1-5; D perhaps matches TRBD1 (5 bases). This CDR3 spans 11 amino acids. Trimming stripped 5 bases from V and 11 bases from J, with 10 bases between. The DNA of the CDR3 is TGTGCCAGCAGTCTCCGACAGACCCAGCATTTT. Its protein product is CASSLRQTQHF.

This clonotype was seen at least ten times. The chain employs TRBV4-1 and TRBJ2-7; TRBD2 is a possible D gene (5 bases). CDR3 size: 16 residues. Trimming removed 0 bases at V and 7 bases at J, with 19 bases between. Germline V gene sequence: CDR1 MGHRA, CDR2 YSYEKL. The CDR3 here is CASSQELRAKRREQYF. The CDR3 region has the DNA TGCGCCAGCAGCCAAGAATTAAGGGCCAAACGGAGGGAGCAGTACTTC.

This clonotype occurred a few times. This chain links TRBV24-1 with TRBJ1-2; D is unclear. The V end was cut by 3 bases, the J end by 0 bases, with 4 bases between. The CDR3 is 13 residues long. Germline loops: CDR1 KGHDR, CDR2 SFDVKD. In DNA form, the CDR3 reads TGTGCCACCAGTGATCGGGCTAACTATGGCTACACCTTC. Translation: CATSDRANYGYTF.

This clonotype was seen repeatedly, ten times or more. The chain uses TRBV2 and TRBJ2-2; no reliable D call. Germline loops: CDR1 SNHLY, CDR2 FYNNEI. The CDR3 has 12 residues. The V end lost 8 bases, the J end lost 4 bases, and 8 bases lay between the germline ends. The CDR3 here is CASAELTGELFF. In DNA, the CDR3 is TGTGCCAGCGCGGAGCTCACCGGGGAGCTGTTTTTT.

This clonotype was observed a few times. The chain employs TRBV5-1 and TRBJ2-3, with 10 bases identical to TRBD2. V dropped 4 bases and J dropped 0; count of bases not matched to a gene: 8. This CDR3 has 17 residues. Germline V gene lookup returns CDR1 SGHRS and CDR2 YFSETQ. CDR3 nucleotides: TGCGCCAGCAGCCAGGGCGGACTAGCGGTTAGCACAGATACGCAGTATTTT. It codes for CASSQGGLAVSTDTQYF.

The sample holds a few counts of this clonotype. The chain employs TRBV6-5 and TRBJ1-5; a weak D match, TRBD1 (5 bases). The CDR3 consists of 12 residues. Germline CDR1 and CDR2: MNHEY and SVGAGI. The V and J ends lost 0 bases and 10 bases respectively, with 7 bases between them. The CDR3, as DNA: TGTGCCAGCAGTTACTCGGGGGGACCCCAGCATTTT. This codes for CASSYSGGPQHF.

This clonotype was picked up many times. The chain links TRBV29-1 to TRBJ2-3, with 7 bases lining up with TRBD1. The CDR3 runs to 18 residues. Germline V CDR1 and CDR2: SQVTM, ANQGSEA. V trimming: 6 bases; J trimming: 0 bases; junction bases outside the gene matches: 18. The CDR3 region is CSVGWGSGQSTSTDTQYF. The CDR3 DNA is TGCAGCGTGGGATGGGGTTCGGGACAGTCTACTAGCACAGATACGCAGTATTTT.

This clonotype appeared a few times. The chain has TRBV5-1 and TRBJ2-1, with D maybe TRBD2 (6 bases). The CDR3 totals 15 residues. V was cut by 0 bases and J by 5 bases, with 12 bases left in between. The germline V gene has CDR1 SGHRS and CDR2 YFSETQ. CDR3 loop: CASSLGVGGNNEQFF. CDR3 DNA: TGCGCCAGCAGCTTGGGGGTCGGCGGGAACAATGAGCAGTTCTTC.

This chain links TRBV24-1 with TRBJ1-5; TRBD1 matches 10 bases. The germline V gene has CDR1 KGHDR and CDR2 SFDVKD. V lost 4 bases, J lost 6 bases, and 2 bases stayed unmatched. The CDR3 runs to 14 residues. The CDR3 DNA is TGTGCCACCAGTGAAGGGACAGGGGTTCAGCCCCAGCATTTT. This codes for CATSEGTGVQPQHF.

This clonotype was seen repeatedly, ten times or more. V gene TRBV5-1 combines with J gene TRBJ2-1, with 11 bases identical to TRBD2. The CDR3 runs to 15 residues. Per the germline V gene, CDR1 is SGHRS and CDR2 is YFSETQ. Germline trimming cut 2 bases from V and 3 bases from J; bases unmatched to any gene: 1. The CDR3 reads CASSLGLAGYNEQFF. Written as DNA, the CDR3 is TGCGCCAGCAGCTTAGGACTAGCGGGCTACAATGAGCAGTTCTTC.

This clonotype was observed at least ten times. V and J are TRBV4-2 and TRBJ2-5; D may be TRBD2 (6 bases). The CDR3 is 16 amino acids. Trimming left V 2 bases short and J 2 bases short, with 15 bases between. CDR1 is LGHNA, CDR2 YNFKEQ, per germline. In DNA form, the CDR3 reads TGTGCCAGCAGCCAAACACTAGGCGGGGTTCAAGAGACCCAGTACTTC. It is translated as CASSQTLGGVQETQYF.

V is TRBV12-3 or TRBV12-4 and J is TRBJ1-2; tentative D call: TRBD1 (6 bases). CDR3 length: 13 residues. The germline V and J ends were trimmed by 3 bases and 4 bases, with 9 bases remaining between them. The CDR3 reads CASSFRGGYGYTF. In DNA form, the CDR3 reads TGTGCCAGCAGTTTTAGGGGGGGCTATGGCTACACCTTC.

This clonotype was picked up many times. The V call is TRBV7-9, the J call TRBJ2-1, with 7 bases that match TRBD1. J was trimmed by 3 bases and V by 10 bases; bases with no gene match: 9. The CDR3 is 14 residues long. From germline, CDR1 is SEHNR and CDR2 FQNEAQ (reference sequence). The chain's CDR3 is CATFRDRSYNEQFF. CDR3 DNA: TGTGCCACCTTCCGGGACAGAAGCTACAATGAGCAGTTCTTC.

This clonotype was seen a handful of times. This chain links TRBV11-1 with TRBJ1-4; no reliable D call. V dropped 2 bases and J dropped 5 bases, with 9 bases sitting between them. CDR3 length: 14 residues. In germline, CDR1 is SGHAT, CDR2 FQDESV (reference sequence). CDR3 in DNA: TGTGCCAGCAGCTTATTGAAGGAAAATGAAAAACTGTTTTTT. It encodes CASSLLKENEKLFF.

The chain combines TRBV30 with TRBJ1-4, with TRBD1 matching over 9 bases. Looked up from germline, CDR1 is GTSNPN and CDR2 is SVGIG (reference sequence). The CDR3 has 15 amino acids. V lost 2 bases and J lost 7; bases outside the gene matches: 8. The CDR3 DNA sequence: TGTGCCTGGAGTACGTCGACAGGGGGGGGTGAAAAACTGTTTTTT. This codes for CAWSTSTGGGEKLFF.